This is a list of T cell receptor beta chains from one sample in a study of OX40 agonist ivuxolimab in advanced cancers. Method: immunoSEQ multiplex PCR; TCRdb's copy keeps in-frame clones and lacks some. The sample lists just under 65,000 clones, around 90% seen once, with 4.5% to 5.5% in the top ten. The sample consisted of CD4+ or CD8+ T cells sorted from blood, taken in a trial of the OX40 agonist ivuxolimab. The receptors shown here come from an adult with an advanced solid tumor such as melanoma, head and neck, liver or kidney cancer. Each CDR3 is given with its conserved first and last residue. A D gene is named only where the DNA matches it firmly. Some rows mark clone size as missing; the rest say once, few, many or name a class of expanded clone.

clone size	D gene	V gene	J gene	CDR3 DNA	CDR3 protein
NA	NA	TRBV28	TRBJ1-2	TGTGCCAGCAGTTACCCCCCCGGGACTGGCTACACCTTC	CASSYPPGTGYTF
NA	NA	TRBV19	TRBJ2-3	TGTGCCAGTAGTCGTGGTGGAGGAGGCCCGATAGATACGCAGTATTTT	CASSRGGGGPIDTQYF
NA	NA	TRBV19	TRBJ2-5	TGTGCCAGTAGTATAGATTGGGCAGTTCAAGAGACCCAGTACTTC	CASSIDWAVQETQYF
once	TRBD2	TRBV7-2	TRBJ2-7	TGTGCCAGCACCCGCGGGAGGGCCTCCCACGAGCAGTACTTC	CASTRGRASHEQYF
NA	TRBD2	TRBV4-2	TRBJ2-3	TGTGCCAGCAGCCAAGGACTAGCGGACAGCACAGATACGCAGTATTTT	CASSQGLADSTDTQYF
once	TRBD2	TRBV9	TRBJ2-7	TGTGCCAGCAGCGGTACTAGCGGAAGAACCTACGAGCAGTACTTC	CASSGTSGRTYEQYF
NA	NA	TRBV27	TRBJ2-7	TGTGCCAGCAGTTTACAGGGCTCCTACGAGCAGTACTTC	CASSLQGSYEQYF
NA	TRBD2	TRBV5-4	TRBJ2-7	TGTGCCAGCAGCTTCAGCCTCGGACTAGCGGGAGTCGAGCAGTACTTC	CASSFSLGLAGVEQYF
NA	TRBD2	TRBV9	TRBJ2-7	TGTGCCAGCAGCGTAAGCGGGAGGACCGCCTACGAGCAGTACTTC	CASSVSGRTAYEQYF
NA	NA	TRBV7-3	TRBJ2-3	TGTGCCAGCAGCTTAGGGACTAGCACAGATACGCAGTATTTT	CASSLGTSTDTQYF
once	NA	TRBV12-2	TRBJ2-3	TGTGCAAGTCGCTTAGCCCCGGGACCCCGAGTTCGAGATACGCAGTATTTT	CASRLAPGPRVRDTQYF
NA	TRBD1	TRBV6-5	TRBJ1-2	TGTGCCAGCAGTTACAGGGGGCAGGACGGCTACACCTTC	CASSYRGQDGYTF
NA	TRBD2	TRBV28	TRBJ2-7	TGTGCCAGCAACCGGGAAAGCGGGAGCCGTCGAGAGCAGTACTTC	CASNRESGSRREQYF
NA	NA	TRBV2	TRBJ1-1	TGTGCCAGCAAGAGAGAGAACACTGAAGCTTTCTTT	CASKRENTEAFF
NA	NA	TRBV2	TRBJ2-3	TGTGCCAGCAGTGAAACTAGTAGGATACTAAGGCTTGATACGCAGTATTTT	CASSETSRILRLDTQYF
once	TRBD2	TRBV5-6	TRBJ2-3	TGTGCCAGCAGCTTGTCGGGACTAGGTATTACAGATACGCAGTATTTT	CASSLSGLGITDTQYF
once	NA	TRBV5-1	TRBJ1-3	TGCGCCAGCAGCTTGGCCGGTCTAGACGGAGGAAACACCATATATTTT	CASSLAGLDGGNTIYF
NA	TRBD1	TRBV5-1	TRBJ1-3	TGCGCCAGCAGCTTGGATCGGCGGGAGACAGGGGGATCTGGAAACACCATATATTTT	CASSLDRRETGGSGNTIYF
NA	NA	TRBV29-1	TRBJ2-3	TGCAGCGTCTCCGTTTTTGACACGCAGTATTTT	CSVSVFDTQYF
NA	NA	TRBV2	TRBJ1-3	TGTGCCAGCAGCGTACAGGCATCTGGAAACACCATATATTTT	CASSVQASGNTIYF
NA	NA	TRBV6-5	TRBJ2-3	TGTGCCAGCAGTTCCCTTAGAGGCACAGATACGCAGTATTTT	CASSSLRGTDTQYF
NA	NA	TRBV11-2	TRBJ1-1	TGTGCCAGCAGCGCGCGGACGATCCAAAACACTGAAGCTTTCTTT	CASSARTIQNTEAFF
NA	NA	TRBV30	TRBJ2-4	TGTGCCTGGAGTTTACAGGGCGGGGAAAACATTCAGTACTTC	CAWSLQGGENIQYF
NA	NA	TRBV9	TRBJ1-1	TGTGCCAGCAGCGCAGGTCTAGAGAACACTGAAGCTTTCTTT	CASSAGLENTEAFF
NA	NA	TRBV5-4	TRBJ2-7	TGTGCCAGCAGCTTGGTGGGGGGCGGATACGAGCAGTACTTC	CASSLVGGGYEQYF
NA	NA	TRBV5-6	TRBJ2-6	TGTGCCAGCAGCTTGGCCGGTCGCTCTGGGGCCAACGTCCTGACTTTC	CASSLAGRSGANVLTF
NA	TRBD2	TRBV19	TRBJ2-7	TGTGCCAGTAGTAAGGACCAGGGACTAGCGGGAGTGTACGAGCAGTACTTC	CASSKDQGLAGVYEQYF
NA	NA	TRBV2	TRBJ2-5	TGTGCCAGCAGCAGGGGACAAGAGACCCAGTACTTC	CASSRGQETQYF
once	TRBD2	TRBV9	TRBJ2-7	TGTGCCAGCAGTCTAGCGGGAGATGTATTTAGCGAGCAGTACTTC	CASSLAGDVFSEQYF
NA	NA	TRBV27	TRBJ1-1	TGTGCCAGCAGTCCTCGCTCTAACCCTGAAGCTTTCTTT	CASSPRSNPEAFF
NA	TRBD1	TRBV29-1	TRBJ2-2	TGCAGCTCCACCGGGACAGGGGATACCGGGGAGCTGTTTTTT	CSSTGTGDTGELFF
NA	NA	TRBV28	TRBJ1-2	TGTGCCAGCAGTCCCGGGGGGGGGTACTATGGCTACACCTTC	CASSPGGGYYGYTF
NA	TRBD2	TRBV5-1	TRBJ2-7	TGCGCCAGCAGCTTCGGACTAGCGGGCTTCTACGAGCAGTACTTC	CASSFGLAGFYEQYF
NA	NA	TRBV5-1	TRBJ2-3	TGCGCCAGCAAATTTTCAGATACGCAGTATTTT	CASKFSDTQYF
NA	NA	TRBV18	TRBJ2-5	TGTGCCAGCTCACCGGGATCCAGAGGGGAGACCCAGTACTTC	CASSPGSRGETQYF
NA	NA	TRBV25-1	TRBJ1-5	TGTGCCAGCAGTGACTTCGACAGCAATCAGCCCCAGCATTTT	CASSDFDSNQPQHF
NA	TRBD2	TRBV7-2	TRBJ2-2	TGTGCCAGCAGCTCGGGACTAGCGGCCACCGGGGAGCTGTTTTTT	CASSSGLAATGELFF
NA	NA	TRBV19	TRBJ2-7	TGTGCCAGTAGTATAGCCCTGGGACATGCGAAGCAGTACTTC	CASSIALGHAKQYF
NA	NA	TRBV29-1	TRBJ2-2	NA	CSVQKGTSGRELFF
NA	NA	TRBV10-1	TRBJ2-7	TGCGCCAGCAGGCCGGGAGCCCTCGGGGAGCAGTACTTC	CASRPGALGEQYF
NA	NA	TRBV15	TRBJ1-5	TGTGCCACCAGCAGAGAATCGGAGTGGCAGCCCCAGCATTTT	CATSRESEWQPQHF
once	NA	TRBV29-1	TRBJ2-5	TGCAGCGTTGAACAGGATGACGGGTCGAAGACCCAGTACTTC	CSVEQDDGSKTQYF
once	NA	TRBV12-5	TRBJ1-2	TGTGCTAGTGGTCGGGACGCCCCCTATGGCTACACCTTC	CASGRDAPYGYTF
once	NA	TRBV19	TRBJ2-1	TGTGCCAGTTGGGGTGGGACTCTCTACAATGAGCAGTTCTTC	CASWGGTLYNEQFF
once	NA	TRBV10-1	TRBJ2-3	TGCGCCAGCAGTGACTCTAGCGCGATCACAGATACGCAGTATTTT	CASSDSSAITDTQYF
few	NA	TRBV28	TRBJ1-1	TGTGCCAGCAGTTTAACCAGCCCCTCCGGGAACACTGAAGCTTTCTTT	CASSLTSPSGNTEAFF
NA	TRBD2	TRBV14	TRBJ2-5	TGTGCCAGCAGCGCTAGCGGGATTGAGACCCAGTACTTC	CASSASGIETQYF
NA	NA	TRBV7-2	TRBJ2-1	TGTGCCAGCAGCCCTGGGGCGGGGTACAATGAGCAGTTCTTC	CASSPGAGYNEQFF